The 21 T cell receptor beta chains listed next were all sequenced from one sample in a study of blood T cell repertoires in COVID-19. The method was immunoSEQ multiplex PCR; TCRdb's version includes in-frame clones alone and lacks a portion of them. The data hold some 150,000 clones, with around 83% observed a single time. The sample was peripheral blood. The receptors originated from a woman in her fifties or sixties with COVID-19, enrolled during active disease.

CDR3 in amino acids: CASSPGVEVLSTEAFF. CDR3 DNA: TGTGCCAGCAGTCCCGGGGTAGAGGTTTTGAGCACTGAAGCTTTCTTT. The rearrangement joins TRBV3-1 (or the pseudogene TRBV3-2) to TRBJ1-1; unclear D gene. Germline CDR1 and CDR2: LGHDT and YNNKEL (reference sequence). The V end was cut by 6 bases, the J end by 4 bases, with 21 bases between. The CDR3 sequence is 16 residues long.

The count of this clone is one. The chain combines TRBV13 with TRBJ2-2, with 11 positions matching TRBD2. The CDR3 runs 15 residues. The trim removed 5 bases at V and 4 bases at J, leaving 3 bases unmatched. The germline gives CDR1 PRHDT, CDR2 FYEKMQ (reference sequence). CDR3 nucleotides: TGTGCCAGCAGCCTAACTAGCGGGGGCACCGGGGAGCTGTTTTTT. Protein: CASSLTSGGTGELFF.

The gene calls are TRBV6-4 and TRBJ2-2; 7 nucleotides line up with TRBD2. CDR1 and CDR2 (germline): MRHNA, SNTAGT. Trimming took 6 bases from V and 0 from J; bases not matched to a gene: 7. This CDR3 region has 16 residues. CDR3 bases: TGTGCCAGCAGCCGGGAGGCCTCCGCGAACACCGGGGAGCTGTTTTTT. This encodes CASSREASANTGELFF.

The chain is built from TRBV5-1 and TRBJ1-2, with D hard to call. Germline loops: CDR1 SGHRS, CDR2 YFSETQ. Between the trimmed V and J ends, which lost 0 bases and 4 bases, there was a span of 7 bases. The length of the CDR3 is 13 residues. Written as DNA, the CDR3 is TGCGCCAGCAGCTTGGAGGCAGGCTATGGCTACACCTTC. Protein sequence: CASSLEAGYGYTF.

The V and J genes are TRBV30 and TRBJ1-1; 10 bases are a match to TRBD1. CDR1 and CDR2 from the germline V gene are GTSNPN and SVGIG (reference sequence). The CDR3 has 12 residues. Trimming removed 6 bases from V and 7 bases from J; junction bases left unmatched: 5. CDR3 protein: CACGQGGNEAFF. The CDR3 coding sequence is TGTGCCTGCGGACAGGGGGGTAATGAAGCTTTCTTT.

A word on this clone: Within the sample, other DNA sequences also encode this same CDR3. The chain employs TRBV5-1 and TRBJ1-2, with D perhaps matching TRBD1 (5 bases). V was pared by 8 bases and J by 3 bases, with 14 bases between. CDR1 is SGHRS, CDR2 YFSETQ, per germline. CDR3 length equals 13 residues. CDR3 coding DNA: TGCGCCAGTAACCCGGGCAGGGACTATGGCTACACCTTC. Translation gives CASNPGRDYGYTF. The full variable domain, with the rest looked up from reference TRBV5-1 and TRBJ1-2, is KAGVTQTPRYLIKTRGQQVTLSCSPISGHRSVSWYQQTPGQGLQFLFEYFSETQRNKGNFPGRFSGRQFSNSRSEMNVSTLELGDSALYLCASNPGRDYGYTFGSGTRLTVV.

The genes are TRBV11-3 and TRBJ2-2, with 8 bases identical to TRBD2. CDR1 and CDR2 from the germline V gene are SGHNT and YENEEA. V dropped 5 bases and J dropped 6; count of bases not matched to a gene: 8. CDR3 size: 15 residues. CDR3 in amino acids: CASSPSGLASGELFF. For the CDR3, the DNA is TGTGCCAGCAGCCCCAGCGGACTAGCCTCCGGGGAGCTGTTTTTT.

In DNA, the CDR3 is TGTGCCAGCAACCATAAACAGGGGGACACTGAAGCTTTCTTT. It translates to CASNHKQGDTEAFF. The genes are TRBV6-5 and TRBJ1-1; 8 nucleotides agree with TRBD1. The germline CDR1 and CDR2 sequences are MNHEY and SVGAGI. The length of the CDR3 is 14 residues. The V gene end was trimmed by 7 bases and the J gene end by 3 bases; junction bases not matched to a gene: 7.

The rearrangement uses TRBV18 and TRBJ1-2; no clear D gene. The CDR3 is 15 residues long. The V end was cut by 6 bases, the J end by 4 bases, with 18 bases between. Germline V CDR1 and CDR2: KGHSH, LQKENI. The CDR3 here is CASSRDQEVSYGYTF. In DNA form, the CDR3 reads TGTGCCAGCTCCCGTGATCAGGAGGTTAGCTATGGCTACACCTTC.

V gene TRBV30 combines with J gene TRBJ1-5; tentatively, D is TRBD1 (6 bases). Trimming shortened V by 2 bases and J by 0 bases, and 11 bases separated the two germline ends. Germline V gene sequence: CDR1 GTSNPN, CDR2 SVGIG (reference sequence). The CDR3 totals 15 residues. The CDR3 DNA reads as TGTGCCTGGAGTCGGGGGGGGCCTAGCAATCAGCCCCAGCATTTT. As protein: CAWSRGGPSNQPQHF.

This clone has more than one count but fewer than ten. The chain recombines TRBV27 with TRBJ1-2; D is undetermined. V was clipped by 2 bases and J by 4 bases, with 8 bases between them. The germline CDR1 and CDR2 sequences are MNHEY and SMNVEV (reference sequence). The CDR3 runs 13 residues. CDR3 region: CASSLGNSYGYTF. CDR3 nucleotide sequence: TGTGCCAGCAGTTTAGGCAATTCCTATGGCTACACCTTC.

This clone occurred many times. V and J are TRBV15 and TRBJ1-2, with TRBD1 matching 10 bases. V trimming: 2 bases; J trimming: 5 bases; junction bases outside the gene matches: 5. The CDR3 runs to 15 residues. Germline CDR1 reads LNHNV; CDR2 reads YYDKDF (reference sequence). CDR3 loop: CATSRRRQGAYGYTF. CDR3 sequence (DNA): TGTGCCACCAGCAGACGCCGACAGGGGGCTTATGGCTACACCTTC.

This clone was found a few times. V and J are TRBV29-1 and TRBJ1-4, with a possible D match to TRBD1 (6 bases). The CDR3 is 14 residues long. V lost 6 bases, J lost 3 bases, and 14 bases lay in between. Germline V CDR1 and CDR2: SQVTM, ANQGSEA. CDR3 region: CSVVTGFANEKLFF. For the CDR3, the DNA is TGCAGCGTGGTCACAGGGTTTGCTAATGAAAAACTGTTTTTT.

This clone was detected once. This rearrangement joins TRBV7-9 to TRBJ1-1; 8 bases align to TRBD1. The CDR3 length is 17 residues. CDR1 and CDR2 from the germline V gene are SEHNR and FQNEAQ (reference sequence). Trimming removed 4 bases from V and 1 base from J; junction bases left unmatched: 11. CDR3 amino acids: CASSSRQGAIRNTEAFF. The DNA of the CDR3 is TGTGCCAGCAGCTCCCGTCAGGGGGCGATTCGGAACACTGAAGCTTTCTTT.

The chain recombines TRBV5-1 with TRBJ1-1; possible D gene TRBD1, 6 bases. There are 12 residues in the CDR3. Germline CDR1 SGHRS, CDR2 YFSETQ. The V end lost 5 bases, the J end lost 7 bases, and 12 bases lay between the germline ends. The CDR3 nucleotides are TGCGCCAGCAGGTCACAGGGATATGAAGCTTTCTTT. This sequence encodes CASRSQGYEAFF.

This sequence joins TRBV12-3 or TRBV12-4 and TRBJ1-2, with a possible D match to TRBD1 (5 bases). The V and J ends lost 6 bases and 1 base respectively, with 9 bases between them. The CDR3 extends over 13 amino acids. The CDR3 DNA follows: TGTGCCAGCAGGGAGGGGTTTAACTATGGCTACACCTTC. Protein: CASREGFNYGYTF.

This clone rates as medium-sized. The chain is built from TRBV7-8 and TRBJ1-2; 9 positions agree with TRBD1. CDR3 length: 15 amino acids. The ends lost 5 bases at V and 4 bases at J; junction bases unmatched: 8. CDR1 is SGHVS, CDR2 FQNEAQ, per germline. The CDR3 here is CASSRTTGGLYGYTF. In DNA form, the CDR3 reads TGTGCCAGCAGCAGGACGACAGGGGGACTCTATGGCTACACCTTC.

The J gene is TRBJ1-1, the V gene TRBV9; 8 positions agree with TRBD1. The length of the CDR3 is 13 residues. The V segment lost 4 bases and the J segment 6 bases; nucleotides outside the gene matches: 5. The germline gives CDR1 SGDLS, CDR2 YYNGEE. The CDR3 protein is CASSFGQGPEAFF. DNA of the CDR3: TGTGCCAGCAGCTTTGGACAGGGTCCTGAAGCTTTCTTT.

V gene TRBV7-9 combines with J gene TRBJ1-1; 7 bases map to TRBD1. This CDR3 spans 15 amino acids. Germline V gives CDR1 SEHNR, CDR2 FQNEAQ (reference sequence). The V segment lost 5 bases and the J segment 2 bases; nucleotides outside the gene matches: 8. This CDR3 is CASSGTTGYNTEAFF. The CDR3 DNA follows: TGTGCCAGCAGCGGGACGACAGGGTACAACACTGAAGCTTTCTTT. Filled out from reference TRBV7-9 and TRBJ1-1, the complete variable domain reads DTGVSQNPRHKITKRGQNVTFRCDPISEHNRLYWYRQTLGQGPEFLTYFQNEAQLEKSRLLSDRFSAERPKGSFSTLEIQRTEQGDSAMYLCASSGTTGYNTEAFFGQGTRLTVV.

The chain employs TRBV3-1 (or the pseudogene TRBV3-2) and TRBJ1-1; the match to TRBD1 covers 8 bases. Trimming at V came to 4 bases and at J to 0 bases, leaving 7 bases not matched to a gene. This CDR3 contains 16 residues. Germline CDR1 and CDR2: LGHDT and YNNKEL (reference sequence). The chain's CDR3 is CASSRGTGLVNTEAFF. The CDR3 DNA reads TGTGCCAGCAGCCGGGGGACAGGCCTAGTGAACACTGAAGCTTTCTTT.

This clone has only one observation. The chain links TRBV18 to TRBJ2-7, with TRBD2 matching 13 bases. Per germline, CDR1 KGHSH and CDR2 LQKENI. The CDR3 length is 14 residues. Trimming removed 2 bases from V and 12 bases from J; junction bases left unmatched: 7. The DNA for the CDR3 is TGTGCCAGCTCACCAGGACTAGCGGGAGACGGGCGGTACTTC. This encodes CASSPGLAGDGRYF.